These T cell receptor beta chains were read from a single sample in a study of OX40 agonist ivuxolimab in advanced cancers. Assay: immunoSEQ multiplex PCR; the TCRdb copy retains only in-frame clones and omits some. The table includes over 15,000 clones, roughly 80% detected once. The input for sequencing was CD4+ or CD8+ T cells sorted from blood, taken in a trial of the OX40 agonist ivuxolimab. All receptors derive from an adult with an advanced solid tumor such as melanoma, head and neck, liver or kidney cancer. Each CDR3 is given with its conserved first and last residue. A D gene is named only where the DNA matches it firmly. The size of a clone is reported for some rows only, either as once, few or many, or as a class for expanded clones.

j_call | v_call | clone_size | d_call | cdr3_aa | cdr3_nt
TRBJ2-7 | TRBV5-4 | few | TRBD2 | CASSPELATYEQYF | TGTGCCAGCAGCCCGGAACTAGCGACCTACGAGCAGTACTTC
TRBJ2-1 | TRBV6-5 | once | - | CASSTPWQGNEQFF | TGTGCCAGCAGTACCCCCTGGCAGGGCAATGAGCAGTTCTTC
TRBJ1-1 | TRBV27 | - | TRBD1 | CASSSTGVAFF | TGTGCCAGCAGTAGCACAGGGGTGGCTTTCTTT
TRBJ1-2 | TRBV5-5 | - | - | CASSLVVPNYGYTF | TGTGCCAGCAGCTTGGTGGTTCCGAACTATGGCTACACCTTC
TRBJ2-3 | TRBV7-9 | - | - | CASSGETASSTDTQYF | TGTGCCAGCAGCGGTGAGACAGCTTCTAGCACAGATACGCAGTATTTT
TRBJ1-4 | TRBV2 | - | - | CASSIYGGPNEKLFF | TGTGCCAGCAGTATATACGGGGGACCTAATGAAAAACTGTTTTTT
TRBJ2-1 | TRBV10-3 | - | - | CAISPNINEQFF | TGTGCCATCAGCCCTAACATCAATGAGCAGTTCTTC
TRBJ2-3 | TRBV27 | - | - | CASSLYTSTDTQYF | TGTGCCAGCAGTTTATATACCAGCACAGATACGCAGTATTTT
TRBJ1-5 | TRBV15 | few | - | CATSRLAANNQPQHF | TGTGCCACCAGCAGGTTGGCCGCCAACAATCAGCCCCAGCATTTT
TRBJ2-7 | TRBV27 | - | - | CASSLSGGPRVYEQYF | TGTGCCAGCAGTTTATCTGGGGGACCTAGGGTCTACGAGCAGTACTTC
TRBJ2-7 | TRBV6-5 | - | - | CASSYGQASSYEQYF | TGTGCCAGCAGTTACGGCCAGGCTAGCTCCTACGAGCAGTACTTC
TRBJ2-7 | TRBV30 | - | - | CAWSTDSYEQYF | TGTGCCTGGAGTACCGACTCCTACGAGCAGTACTTC
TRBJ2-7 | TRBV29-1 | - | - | CSVAAGPYEQYF | TGCAGCGTTGCGGCAGGGCCCTACGAGCAGTACTTC
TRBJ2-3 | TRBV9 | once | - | CASSEFREHTDTQYF | TGTGCCAGCAGCGAATTTAGGGAGCACACAGATACGCAGTATTTT
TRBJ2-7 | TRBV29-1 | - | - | CSVFGRASYEQYF | TGCAGCGTGTTCGGGAGAGCTTCCTACGAGCAGTACTTC
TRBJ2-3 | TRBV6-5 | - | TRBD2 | CASSPAGVGTDTQYF | TGTGCCAGCAGTCCAGCGGGAGTAGGCACAGATACGCAGTATTTT
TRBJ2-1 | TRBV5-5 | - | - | CASSLGNPTVYNEQFF | TGTGCCAGCAGCCTCGGGAACCCAACGGTCTACAATGAGCAGTTCTTC
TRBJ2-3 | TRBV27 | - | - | CASSPSTDTQYF | TGTGCCAGCAGTCCCAGCACAGATACGCAGTATTTT
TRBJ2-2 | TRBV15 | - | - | CATSREGLANTGELFF | TGTGCCACCAGCAGAGAGGGCCTAGCGAACACCGGGGAGCTGTTTTTT
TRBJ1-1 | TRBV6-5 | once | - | CASSYSAGTEAFF | TGTGCCAGCAGTTACTCGGCAGGGACTGAAGCTTTCTTT
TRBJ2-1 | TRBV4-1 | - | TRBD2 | CASSQGLAGSSSYNEQFF | TGCGCCAGCAGCCAGGGATTAGCGGGGTCGAGCTCCTACAATGAGCAGTTCTTC
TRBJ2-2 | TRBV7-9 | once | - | CASIKTQGNTGELFF | TGTGCCAGCATCAAAACACAGGGGAACACCGGGGAGCTGTTTTTT
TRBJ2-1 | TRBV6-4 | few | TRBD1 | CASSDDPGGAYNEQFF | TGTGCCAGCAGTGACGACCCAGGGGGCGCCTACAATGAGCAGTTCTTC
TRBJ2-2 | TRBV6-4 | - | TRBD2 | CASSDSGIGELFF | TGTGCCAGCAGTGATAGCGGGATCGGGGAGCTGTTTTTT
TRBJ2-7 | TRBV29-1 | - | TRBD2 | CSVDASGIGSEQYF | TGCAGCGTTGACGCTAGCGGGATAGGCTCCGAGCAGTACTTC
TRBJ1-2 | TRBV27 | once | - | CASSPSTGTVDYGYTF | TGTGCCAGCAGTCCCTCCACAGGGACGGTTGATTATGGCTACACCTTC
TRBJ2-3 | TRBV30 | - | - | CAWSLGSTDTQYF | TGTGCCTGGAGTCTGGGGAGCACAGATACGCAGTATTTT
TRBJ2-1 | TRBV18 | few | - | CASSPTIGSPMSSYNEQFF | TGTGCCAGCTCACCTACTATCGGGTCCCCAATGAGCTCCTACAATGAGCAGTTCTTC
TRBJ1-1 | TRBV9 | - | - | CASRLPLAEAFF | TGTGCCAGCAGACTACCCTTGGCTGAAGCTTTCTTT
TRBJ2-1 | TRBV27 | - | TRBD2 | CASSFPTSGSYNEQFF | TGTGCCAGCAGTTTCCCGACTAGCGGATCCTACAATGAGCAGTTCTTC
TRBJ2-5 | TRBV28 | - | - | CASSLWGGTVQAGPQYF | TGTGCCAGCAGTTTATGGGGTGGGACAGTACAAGCGGGGCCCCAGTACTTC
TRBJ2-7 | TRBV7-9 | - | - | CASSLPRESYEQYF | TGTGCCAGCAGCTTACCCCGGGAATCCTACGAGCAGTACTTC
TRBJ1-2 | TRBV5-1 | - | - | CASTLGQSWGYTF | TGCGCCAGCACGCTAGGGCAGTCGTGGGGCTACACCTTC
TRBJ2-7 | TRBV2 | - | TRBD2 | CASRVTSGGIYEQYF | TGTGCCAGCAGAGTGACTAGCGGGGGAATCTACGAGCAGTACTTC
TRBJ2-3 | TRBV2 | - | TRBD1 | CASSDGTASTDTQYF | TGTGCCAGCAGTGACGGGACAGCTAGCACAGATACGCAGTATTTT
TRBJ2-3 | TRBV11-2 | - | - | CASSLNNRGFGTDTQYF | TGTGCCAGCAGCTTGAATAACCGCGGTTTCGGGACAGATACGCAGTATTTT
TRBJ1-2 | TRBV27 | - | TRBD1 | CASSLEGQGVYGYTF | TGTGCCAGCAGTCTGGAGGGACAGGGAGTCTATGGCTACACCTTC
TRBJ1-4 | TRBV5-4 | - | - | CASSPDQGDNEKLFF | TGTGCCAGCAGCCCCGACCAAGGGGATAATGAAAAACTGTTTTTT
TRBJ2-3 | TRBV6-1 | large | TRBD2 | CASSEALAGRSTDTQYF | TGTGCCAGCAGTGAAGCCCTAGCGGGGAGAAGCACAGATACGCAGTATTTT
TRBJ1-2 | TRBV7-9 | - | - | CASSLGWGEMDGYTF | TGTGCCAGCAGCTTAGGATGGGGGGAAATGGATGGCTACACCTTC
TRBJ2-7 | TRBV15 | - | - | CATSRHGSNYEQYF | TGTGCCACCAGCAGACACGGGAGTAACTACGAGCAGTACTTC
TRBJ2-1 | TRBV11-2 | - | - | CASSLDPSESSYNEQFF | TGTGCCAGCAGCTTAGATCCTAGCGAGAGCTCCTACAATGAGCAGTTCTTC
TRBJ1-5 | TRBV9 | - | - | CASSPSDSNQPQHF | TGTGCCAGCAGCCCCTCCGATAGCAATCAGCCCCAGCATTTT
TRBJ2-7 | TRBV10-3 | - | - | CAISDHRDEQYF | TGTGCCATCAGTGACCACCGGGACGAGCAGTACTTC